The 30 T cell receptor beta chains below were found in one sample sequenced in a study of radiotherapy plus CTLA-4 blockade in lung cancer. Sequenced by immunoSEQ multiplex PCR; TCRdb stores in-frame clones only, minus some. The sample shows 60,000 to 70,000 clones, roughly 78% of them seen only once. Sample: peripheral blood, taken from a patient treated with radiotherapy plus ipilimumab. Receptors originate from a human donor with non-small cell lung cancer who had a complete response to radiotherapy plus ipilimumab.

The chain employs TRBV13 and TRBJ1-1; D is perhaps TRBD1 (6 bases). V lost 3 bases, J lost 1 base, and 12 bases lay in between. Germline CDR1 PRHDT, CDR2 FYEKMQ (reference sequence). This CDR3 has 15 residues. CDR3 sequence reads: CASSFRGGRNTEAFF. Here the CDR3 DNA reads TGTGCCAGCAGCTTCCGAGGGGGAAGGAACACTGAAGCTTTCTTT. The complete variable domain, with remaining parts taken from reference TRBV13 and TRBJ1-1, reads AAGVIQSPRHLIKEKRETATLKCYPIPRHDTVYWYQQGPGQDPQFLISFYEKMQSDKGSIPDRFSAQQFSDYHSELNMSSLELGDSALYFCASSFRGGRNTEAFFGQGTRLTVV.

The V and J genes are TRBV6-1 and TRBJ1-2; D possibly corresponds to TRBD1 (6 bases). CDR1 and CDR2 (germline): MNHNS, SASEGT. CDR3 length: 15 residues. V was shortened by 3 bases and J by 7 bases, with 18 bases between the two germline ends. The CDR3 DNA reads TGTGCCAGCAGTGAGGTGGGGGGCGAGGTGTTTGGCTACACCTTC. Encoded protein: CASSEVGGEVFGYTF.

The V and J genes are TRBV7-9 and TRBJ1-2, with 7 bases aligning to TRBD1. The CDR3 loop spans 13 amino acids. With 5 bases clipped from V and 8 bases from J, the junction kept 8 bases outside the gene matches. The germline CDR1 and CDR2 sequences are SEHNR and FQNEAQ (reference sequence). Here the CDR3 reads CASSKAQGTGYTF. CDR3 bases: TGTGCCAGCAGCAAAGCACAGGGGACCGGCTACACCTTC. Together with reference TRBV7-9 and TRBJ1-2, the CDR3 gives the full variable domain: DTGVSQNPRHKITKRGQNVTFRCDPISEHNRLYWYRQTLGQGPEFLTYFQNEAQLEKSRLLSDRFSAERPKGSFSTLEIQRTEQGDSAMYLCASSKAQGTGYTFGSGTRLTVV.

The chain uses TRBV18 and TRBJ2-3, with 9 bases lining up with TRBD2. The J segment lost 6 bases and the V segment lost 2 bases, leaving 6 bases of the junction unmatched. The CDR3 length is 15 residues. From germline, CDR1 is KGHSH and CDR2 LQKENI. This CDR3 reads CASSPETSGLDTQYF. As DNA, the CDR3 is TGTGCCAGCTCACCAGAAACTAGCGGGTTGGATACGCAGTATTTT.

The chain employs TRBV10-3 and TRBJ1-1, with TRBD1 identical over 8 bases. The J segment lost 1 base and the V segment lost 3 bases, leaving 4 bases of the junction unmatched. The V gene's germline CDR1 is ENHRY and CDR2 SYGVKD. The CDR3 loop spans 15 amino acids. CDR3 residues: CAISEGTGRNTEAFF. The CDR3 bases are TGTGCCATCAGTGAAGGGACAGGTAGGAACACTGAAGCTTTCTTT.

This sequence joins TRBV27 and TRBJ1-1, with D uncertain. V gave up 0 bases and J gave up 1 base, with 9 bases separating them. This CDR3 has 15 amino acids. Germline CDR1 is MNHEY and CDR2 is SMNVEV (reference sequence). CDR3 in amino acids: CASSLSTFGNTEAFF. The DNA of the CDR3 is TGTGCCAGCAGTTTATCGACATTTGGGAACACTGAAGCTTTCTTT.

This chain connects TRBV5-1 to TRBJ2-1, with TRBD2 matching 9 bases. Germline values: CDR1 SGHRS, CDR2 YFSETQ. The V segment lost 0 bases and the J segment 4 bases; nucleotides outside the gene matches: 8. The CDR3 loop spans 17 amino acids. The CDR3, as DNA: TGCGCCAGCAGCTTGGGTAGCGGGAGTCCTACTTACAATGAGCAGTTCTTC. Its protein product is CASSLGSGSPTYNEQFF.

There are a few counts of this clone. This chain connects TRBV2 to TRBJ2-1, with 14 positions matching TRBD2. V was pared by 6 bases and J by 5 bases, with 6 bases of the junction left unmatched. Germline V gene data show CDR1 as SNHLY and CDR2 as FYNNEI. The CDR3 sequence is 16 residues long. The CDR3 nucleotides read TGTGCCAGCAGAATGACTAGCGGGGGGGCCAACAATGAGCAGTTCTTC. It is translated as CASRMTSGGANNEQFF.

The V call is TRBV30, the J call TRBJ1-4; D perhaps matches TRBD1 (5 bases). The CDR3 is made up of 14 amino acids. Germline V gene data show CDR1 as GTSNPN and CDR2 as SVGIG (reference sequence). V was pared by 2 bases and J by 9 bases, with 16 bases between. Here the CDR3 DNA reads TGTGCCTGGAGTTTAGCCAAGGGGTCGAAAAAACTGTTTTTT. This gives the protein CAWSLAKGSKKLFF. The whole variable domain, filled in from reference TRBV30 and TRBJ1-4, reads SQTIHQWPATLVQPVGSPLSLECTVEGTSNPNLYWYRQAAGRGLQLLFYSVGIGQISSEVPQNLSASRPQDRQFILSSKKLLLSDSGFYLCAWSLAKGSKKLFFGSGTQLSVL.

This rearrangement joins TRBV4-3 to TRBJ2-7; tentative D call: TRBD2 (6 bases). Trimming cost V 0 bases and J 2 bases, with 17 bases left between them. CDR1 LGHNA and CDR2 YSLEER come from the germline V gene. The CDR3 has 17 amino acids. The CDR3 nucleotides are TGCGCCAGCAGCCAAGATAGGAGGGCTCCGGCCCCCTACGAGCAGTACGTC. Its translation is CASSQDRRAPAPYEQYV.

This chain connects TRBV7-2 to TRBJ2-4; D perhaps matches TRBD1 (5 bases). Germline loops: CDR1 SGHTA, CDR2 FQGNSA. Trimming left V 3 bases short and J 7 bases short, with 10 bases between. The CDR3 has 13 residues. The DNA for the CDR3 is TGTGCCAGCAGCTTCGACAGTCGCAACATTCAGTACTTC. This translates into CASSFDSRNIQYF.

The CDR3 loop is CASSPFEGVGVRETQYF. For the CDR3, the DNA is TGTGCCAGCAGTCCTTTCGAGGGCGTAGGCGTCAGAGAGACCCAGTACTTC. The chain is built from TRBV27 and TRBJ2-5, with D possibly TRBD2 on 5 matching bases. CDR3 length: 17 amino acids. The germline V gene has CDR1 MNHEY and CDR2 SMNVEV (reference sequence). V gave up 5 bases and J gave up 4 bases, with 23 bases separating them.

The chain has TRBV5-6 and TRBJ2-7; D possibly corresponds to TRBD2 (5 bases). Deletions cut 0 bases from V and 2 bases from J, with 9 bases between. Germline CDR1 reads SGHDT; CDR2 reads YYEEEE. CDR3 size: 14 residues. The CDR3: CASSLGLATYEQYV. The CDR3 DNA reads as TGTGCCAGCAGCTTGGGGCTAGCAACCTACGAGCAGTACGTC.

The J gene is TRBJ2-7, the V gene TRBV11-2; D is unclear. Trimming stripped 4 bases from V and 5 bases from J, with 9 bases between. CDR1 and CDR2 from the germline V gene are SGHAT and FQNNGV. The CDR3 has 12 residues. This CDR3 is CASSSQVHEQYV. In DNA form, the CDR3 reads TGTGCCAGCAGCTCTCAGGTACACGAGCAGTACGTC.

For the CDR3, the DNA is TGTGCCAGCACCCTTCCCAGGGGCGATGGGGGCTACACCTTC. This translates into CASTLPRGDGGYTF. The V and J genes are TRBV7-9 and TRBJ1-2; maybe TRBD1 (6 bases). CDR3 length: 14 amino acids. Germline V gives CDR1 SEHNR, CDR2 FQNEAQ (reference sequence). Trimming cost V 7 bases and J 8 bases, with 20 bases left between them.

The chain couples TRBV18 to TRBJ1-4, with D tentatively TRBD1 (6 bases). Trimming shortened V by 2 bases and J by 8 bases, and 15 bases separated the two germline ends. The CDR3 is made up of 15 amino acids. Per the germline V gene, CDR1 is KGHSH and CDR2 is LQKENI. As DNA, the CDR3 is TGTGCCAGCTCACCAGGGGCTCGTACAGGGGAAAAACTGTTTTTT. The encoded protein is CASSPGARTGEKLFF. Together with reference TRBV18 and TRBJ1-4, the CDR3 gives the full variable domain: NAGVMQNPRHLVRRRGQEARLRCSPMKGHSHVYWYRQLPEEGLKFMVYLQKENIIDESGMPKERFSAEFPKEGPSILRIQQVVRGDSAAYFCASSPGARTGEKLFFGSGTQLSVL.

V gene TRBV4-1 combines with J gene TRBJ2-3; D unresolved. Trimming cost V 5 bases and J 2 bases, with 14 bases left between them. Germline CDR1 is MGHRA and CDR2 is YSYEKL. This CDR3 is built from 15 residues. The CDR3 loop is CASSDQDDLTDTQYF. The CDR3 DNA sequence: TGCGCCAGCAGCGACCAGGATGACCTCACAGATACGCAGTATTTT.

V gene TRBV10-2 combines with J gene TRBJ2-5; D perhaps matches TRBD1 (7 bases). The CDR3 extends over 12 amino acids. Germline CDR1 is WSHSY and CDR2 is SAAADI. V was clipped by 5 bases and J by 4 bases, with 8 bases between them. The CDR3 spells CASSQGGETQYF. In DNA, the CDR3 is TGCGCCAGCAGTCAGGGGGGAGAGACCCAGTACTTC.

The chain joins TRBV6-5 to TRBJ1-5, with 11 bases aligning to TRBD1. The ends lost 6 bases at V and 2 bases at J; junction bases unmatched: 3. Germline loops: CDR1 MNHEY, CDR2 SVGAGI. The CDR3 covers 15 residues. CDR3 amino acids: CASRSGQGGNQPQHF. The CDR3 DNA reads TGTGCCAGCAGGTCGGGACAGGGGGGCAATCAGCCCCAGCATTTT.

This rearrangement joins TRBV19 to TRBJ1-2; D call uncertain. CDR1 LNHDA and CDR2 SQIVND come from the germline V gene (reference sequence). The CDR3 totals 17 residues. Trimming cost V 3 bases and J 2 bases, with 19 bases left between them. CDR3 in DNA: TGTGCCAGTAGTATTTTCGGGCTCACGAGTGGGAACTATGGCTACACCTTC. Its translation: CASSIFGLTSGNYGYTF.

This chain joins TRBV5-1 and TRBJ1-4; the D is unclear. The germline gives CDR1 SGHRS, CDR2 YFSETQ. The CDR3 sequence is 16 residues long. V was trimmed by 4 bases and J by 3 bases, leaving 16 bases between them. The CDR3 loop is CASSTYPGRANEKLFF. CDR3 DNA sequence: TGCGCCAGCAGCACTTACCCCGGGAGGGCTAATGAAAAACTGTTTTTT.

This clone was seen only a few times. V usage is TRBV25-1 and J usage is TRBJ1-5; D uncertain. The CDR3 runs 12 residues. CDR1 is MGHDK and CDR2 is SYGVNS in the germline V gene. V shed 5 bases and J shed 4 bases, with 6 bases lying between them. CDR3 bases: TGTGCCAGCAGTTCGACAAATCAGCCCCAGCATTTT. Amino acids: CASSSTNQPQHF.

The chain joins TRBV19 to TRBJ2-3; D possibly corresponds to TRBD1 (5 bases). Deletions cut 5 bases from V and 0 bases from J, with 12 bases between. Germline assignment: CDR1 LNHDA and CDR2 SQIVND (reference sequence). The length of the CDR3 is 15 residues. This chain's CDR3 is CASSGIQGSTDTQYF. CDR3 nucleotide sequence: TGTGCCAGTAGTGGGATCCAGGGTAGCACAGATACGCAGTATTTT.

This clone was seen a single time. The CDR3 spells CASSIGPDGNTEAFF. In nucleotides, the CDR3 is TGTGCCAGTAGTATAGGACCCGACGGGAACACTGAAGCTTTCTTT. The gene calls are TRBV19 and TRBJ1-1, with D uncertain. The germline V and J ends were trimmed by 1 base and 1 base, with 10 bases remaining between them. Germline CDR1 LNHDA, CDR2 SQIVND (reference sequence). The length of the CDR3 is 15 residues.

CDR3 DNA: TGTGCCAGCAGTATGGACCTCACTTGGAATGAGCAGTTCTTC. This translates into CASSMDLTWNEQFF. The chain joins TRBV27 to TRBJ2-1; no definite D call. V was clipped by 5 bases and J by 7 bases, with 15 bases between them. Germline V gives CDR1 MNHEY, CDR2 SMNVEV (reference sequence). The CDR3 is made up of 14 amino acids.

This clone occurred a few times. V usage is TRBV5-5 and J usage is TRBJ1-2; possible D gene TRBD1, 5 bases. V lost 0 bases and J 2 bases, leaving 8 bases between the germline ends. From germline, CDR1 is SGHKS and CDR2 YYEKEE (reference sequence). The length of the CDR3 is 14 residues. The CDR3 region has the DNA TGTGCCAGCAGCTTGGCCGGGGGAAACTATGGCTACACCTTC. It translates to CASSLAGGNYGYTF.

This chain uses TRBV5-8 with TRBJ1-5, with D possibly matching TRBD1 (6 bases). V gave up 2 bases and J gave up 2 bases, with 8 bases separating them. CDR3 length: 14 residues. CDR1 is SGHTS, CDR2 YDEGEE, per germline. In DNA form, the CDR3 reads TGTGCCAGCAGCTTCAGGGGAGGCAATCAGCCCCAGCATTTT. It codes for CASSFRGGNQPQHF.

The gene calls are TRBV5-1 and TRBJ1-2; 12 bases fit TRBD1. The V segment lost 4 bases and the J segment 1 base; nucleotides outside the gene matches: 8. The CDR3 spans 17 residues. Germline V CDR1 and CDR2: SGHRS, YFSETQ. DNA for the CDR3: TGCGCCAGCAGCCTGTTGGGACAGGGGGCCTATAACTATGGCTACACCTTC. Protein sequence: CASSLLGQGAYNYGYTF. Full variable domain (missing parts from reference TRBV5-1 and TRBJ1-2): KAGVTQTPRYLIKTRGQQVTLSCSPISGHRSVSWYQQTPGQGLQFLFEYFSETQRNKGNFPGRFSGRQFSNSRSEMNVSTLELGDSALYLCASSLLGQGAYNYGYTFGSGTRLTVV.

In DNA, the CDR3 is TGCAGTGCAAGTGTCGGGGATGGCTACACCTTC. Its translation: CSASVGDGYTF. J is TRBJ1-2 and V is TRBV20-1; D is ambiguous. V lost 6 bases, J lost 6 bases, and 11 bases lay in between. CDR1 is DFQATT, CDR2 SNEGSKA, per germline (reference sequence). The CDR3 spans 11 residues.

The gene calls are TRBV7-6 and TRBJ2-2; perhaps TRBD2 as D (6 bases). The CDR3 consists of 16 residues. The V gene lost 1 base and the J gene lost 0 bases, with 9 bases spanning the gap. CDR1 is SGHVS and CDR2 is FNYEAQ in the germline V gene. The CDR3 nucleotides read TGTGCCAGCAGCTTAGGAGGGGAGGCGAACACCGGGGAGCTGTTTTTT. Translating gives CASSLGGEANTGELFF.